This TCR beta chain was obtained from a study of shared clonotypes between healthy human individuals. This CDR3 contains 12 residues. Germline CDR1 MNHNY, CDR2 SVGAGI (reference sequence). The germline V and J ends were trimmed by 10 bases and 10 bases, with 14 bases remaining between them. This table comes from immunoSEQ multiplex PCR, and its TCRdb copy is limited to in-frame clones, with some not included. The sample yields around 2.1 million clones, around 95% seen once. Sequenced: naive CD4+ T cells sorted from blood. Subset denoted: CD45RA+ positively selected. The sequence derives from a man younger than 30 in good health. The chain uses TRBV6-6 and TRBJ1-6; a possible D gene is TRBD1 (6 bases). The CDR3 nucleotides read TGTGCCACCCAGGACAGCGTATCACCCCTCCACTTT. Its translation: CATQDSVSPLHF.